A selection of T cell receptor beta chains follows, all from one sample in a study of OX40 agonist ivuxolimab in advanced cancers. Assay: immunoSEQ multiplex PCR; the TCRdb copy retains only in-frame clones and omits some. The table records 90,000 to 150,000 clones, 85% to 90% of them present only once. The sequencing used CD4+ or CD8+ T cells sorted from blood, collected in a trial of the OX40 agonist ivuxolimab. Every receptor here comes from an adult with an advanced solid tumor such as melanoma, head and neck, liver or kidney cancer. Each CDR3 is given with its conserved first and last residue. The D gene is left open where the match is weak. Some rows mark clone size as missing; the rest say once, few, many or name a class of expanded clone.

>TRBV2|few|TRBD1|TRBJ1-2
CASTAGGTNYGYTF
TGTGCCAGCACAGCAGGGGGTACTAACTATGGCTACACCTTC
>TRBV9|NA|NA|TRBJ1-2
CASSVVGVGYTF
TGTGCCAGCAGCGTAGTTGGGGTTGGCTACACCTTC
>TRBV2|NA|NA|TRBJ1-5
CASSGDSGSNQPQHF
TGTGCCAGCAGTGGGGACTCTGGTAGCAATCAGCCCCAGCATTTT
>TRBV28|NA|TRBD1|TRBJ2-4
CASGLTGSGNIQYF
TGTGCCAGCGGCCTGACAGGGTCGGGGAACATTCAGTACTTC
>TRBV28|NA|TRBD1|TRBJ1-5
CASSSGQGGIQPQHF
TGTGCCAGCAGCTCCGGACAGGGAGGAATCCAGCCCCAGCATTTT
>TRBV6-6|NA|NA|TRBJ2-6
CASSYKVSGANVLTF
TGTGCCAGCAGTTATAAGGTCTCTGGGGCCAACGTCCTGACTTTC
>TRBV10-3|NA|NA|TRBJ1-1
CAIHDASRGYTEAFF
TGTGCCATCCACGATGCCAGCCGCGGTTACACTGAAGCTTTCTTT
>TRBV7-9|NA|TRBD2|TRBJ2-1
CASRPDLAGAPNEQFF
TGTGCCAGCAGACCCGACCTAGCGGGGGCCCCCAATGAGCAGTTCTTC
>TRBV27|NA|NA|TRBJ2-6
CASSTQLPSGANVLTF
TGTGCCAGCAGTACCCAACTACCCTCTGGGGCCAACGTCCTGACTTTC
>TRBV6-6|NA|TRBD1|TRBJ2-6
CASSRGQPGANVLTF
TGTGCCAGCAGCAGGGGACAGCCCGGGGCCAACGTCCTGACTTTC
>TRBV28|once|NA|TRBJ2-7
CASSLLGASYEQYF
TGTGCCAGCAGTCTACTGGGGGCGTCCTACGAGCAGTACTTC
>TRBV10-3|NA|NA|TRBJ1-2
CAISLTDTNYGYTF
TGTGCCATCAGCCTGACAGACACTAACTATGGCTACACCTTC
>TRBV4-1|NA|NA|TRBJ1-2
CASSQADSRRDYGYTF
TGCGCCAGCAGCCAAGCGGACAGTCGGCGTGACTATGGCTACACCTTC
>TRBV19|NA|NA|TRBJ1-3
CASTQGESGNTIYF
TGTGCCAGCACCCAAGGGGAGTCTGGAAACACCATATATTTT
>TRBV6-1|NA|NA|TRBJ1-5
CASIEGSLGNQPQHF
TGTGCCAGCATAGAGGGTTCCTTGGGCAATCAGCCCCAGCATTTT
>TRBV9|NA|NA|TRBJ2-3
CASSQTQRDTQYF
TGTGCCAGCAGCCAAACACAGCGAGATACGCAGTATTTT
>TRBV13|NA|NA|TRBJ2-7
CASSASWSSYEQYF
TGTGCCAGCAGCGCCTCTTGGTCCAGCTACGAGCAGTACTTC
>TRBV11-1|NA|NA|TRBJ1-1
CASSWGPLNTEAFF
TGTGCCAGCAGCTGGGGTCCCTTGAACACTGAAGCTTTCTTT
>TRBV28|few|TRBD1|TRBJ2-7
CASSSLSQGVSSYEQYF
TGTGCCAGCAGTTCCCTCTCACAGGGGGTCAGCTCCTACGAGCAGTACTTC
>TRBV6-6|NA|TRBD1|TRBJ1-4
CASSYGTGLEKLFF
TGTGCCAGCAGCTACGGGACAGGACTTGAAAAACTGTTTTTT
>TRBV7-2|NA|TRBD1|TRBJ2-2
CASSTTGGETGELFF
TGTGCCAGCAGCACGACAGGGGGCGAAACCGGGGAGCTGTTTTTT
>TRBV6-1|NA|NA|TRBJ2-7
CASSESGYEQYF
TGTGCCAGCAGTGAATCGGGTTACGAGCAGTACTTC
>TRBV7-3|NA|TRBD2|TRBJ2-5
CASSPAGGIQETQYF
TGTGCCAGCAGCCCCGCGGGGGGGATCCAAGAGACCCAGTACTTC
>TRBV15|NA|TRBD1|TRBJ2-7
CATSRDPGQADEQYF
TGTGCCACCAGCAGAGACCCGGGACAGGCGGACGAGCAGTACTTC
>TRBV18|NA|NA|TRBJ1-3
CASSPGTSTSGNTIYF
TGTGCCAGCTCACCTGGGACAAGCACCTCTGGAAACACCATATATTTT
>TRBV5-8|NA|NA|TRBJ1-2
CASSSGLLTGGYTF
TGTGCCAGCAGCTCTGGACTGTTAACGGGCGGCTACACCTTC
>TRBV19|NA|NA|TRBJ1-2
CASSIVRADPGYTF
TGTGCCAGTAGTATAGTTCGGGCAGACCCTGGCTACACCTTC
>TRBV11-2|NA|TRBD1|TRBJ1-6
CASSAPGQVSYGNSPLHF
TGTGCCAGCAGCGCACCGGGACAGGTTTCCTATGGGAATTCACCCCTCCACTTT
>TRBV7-9|few|NA|TRBJ1-2
CASGGAGYTF
TGTGCCAGCGGTGGGGCTGGCTACACCTTC